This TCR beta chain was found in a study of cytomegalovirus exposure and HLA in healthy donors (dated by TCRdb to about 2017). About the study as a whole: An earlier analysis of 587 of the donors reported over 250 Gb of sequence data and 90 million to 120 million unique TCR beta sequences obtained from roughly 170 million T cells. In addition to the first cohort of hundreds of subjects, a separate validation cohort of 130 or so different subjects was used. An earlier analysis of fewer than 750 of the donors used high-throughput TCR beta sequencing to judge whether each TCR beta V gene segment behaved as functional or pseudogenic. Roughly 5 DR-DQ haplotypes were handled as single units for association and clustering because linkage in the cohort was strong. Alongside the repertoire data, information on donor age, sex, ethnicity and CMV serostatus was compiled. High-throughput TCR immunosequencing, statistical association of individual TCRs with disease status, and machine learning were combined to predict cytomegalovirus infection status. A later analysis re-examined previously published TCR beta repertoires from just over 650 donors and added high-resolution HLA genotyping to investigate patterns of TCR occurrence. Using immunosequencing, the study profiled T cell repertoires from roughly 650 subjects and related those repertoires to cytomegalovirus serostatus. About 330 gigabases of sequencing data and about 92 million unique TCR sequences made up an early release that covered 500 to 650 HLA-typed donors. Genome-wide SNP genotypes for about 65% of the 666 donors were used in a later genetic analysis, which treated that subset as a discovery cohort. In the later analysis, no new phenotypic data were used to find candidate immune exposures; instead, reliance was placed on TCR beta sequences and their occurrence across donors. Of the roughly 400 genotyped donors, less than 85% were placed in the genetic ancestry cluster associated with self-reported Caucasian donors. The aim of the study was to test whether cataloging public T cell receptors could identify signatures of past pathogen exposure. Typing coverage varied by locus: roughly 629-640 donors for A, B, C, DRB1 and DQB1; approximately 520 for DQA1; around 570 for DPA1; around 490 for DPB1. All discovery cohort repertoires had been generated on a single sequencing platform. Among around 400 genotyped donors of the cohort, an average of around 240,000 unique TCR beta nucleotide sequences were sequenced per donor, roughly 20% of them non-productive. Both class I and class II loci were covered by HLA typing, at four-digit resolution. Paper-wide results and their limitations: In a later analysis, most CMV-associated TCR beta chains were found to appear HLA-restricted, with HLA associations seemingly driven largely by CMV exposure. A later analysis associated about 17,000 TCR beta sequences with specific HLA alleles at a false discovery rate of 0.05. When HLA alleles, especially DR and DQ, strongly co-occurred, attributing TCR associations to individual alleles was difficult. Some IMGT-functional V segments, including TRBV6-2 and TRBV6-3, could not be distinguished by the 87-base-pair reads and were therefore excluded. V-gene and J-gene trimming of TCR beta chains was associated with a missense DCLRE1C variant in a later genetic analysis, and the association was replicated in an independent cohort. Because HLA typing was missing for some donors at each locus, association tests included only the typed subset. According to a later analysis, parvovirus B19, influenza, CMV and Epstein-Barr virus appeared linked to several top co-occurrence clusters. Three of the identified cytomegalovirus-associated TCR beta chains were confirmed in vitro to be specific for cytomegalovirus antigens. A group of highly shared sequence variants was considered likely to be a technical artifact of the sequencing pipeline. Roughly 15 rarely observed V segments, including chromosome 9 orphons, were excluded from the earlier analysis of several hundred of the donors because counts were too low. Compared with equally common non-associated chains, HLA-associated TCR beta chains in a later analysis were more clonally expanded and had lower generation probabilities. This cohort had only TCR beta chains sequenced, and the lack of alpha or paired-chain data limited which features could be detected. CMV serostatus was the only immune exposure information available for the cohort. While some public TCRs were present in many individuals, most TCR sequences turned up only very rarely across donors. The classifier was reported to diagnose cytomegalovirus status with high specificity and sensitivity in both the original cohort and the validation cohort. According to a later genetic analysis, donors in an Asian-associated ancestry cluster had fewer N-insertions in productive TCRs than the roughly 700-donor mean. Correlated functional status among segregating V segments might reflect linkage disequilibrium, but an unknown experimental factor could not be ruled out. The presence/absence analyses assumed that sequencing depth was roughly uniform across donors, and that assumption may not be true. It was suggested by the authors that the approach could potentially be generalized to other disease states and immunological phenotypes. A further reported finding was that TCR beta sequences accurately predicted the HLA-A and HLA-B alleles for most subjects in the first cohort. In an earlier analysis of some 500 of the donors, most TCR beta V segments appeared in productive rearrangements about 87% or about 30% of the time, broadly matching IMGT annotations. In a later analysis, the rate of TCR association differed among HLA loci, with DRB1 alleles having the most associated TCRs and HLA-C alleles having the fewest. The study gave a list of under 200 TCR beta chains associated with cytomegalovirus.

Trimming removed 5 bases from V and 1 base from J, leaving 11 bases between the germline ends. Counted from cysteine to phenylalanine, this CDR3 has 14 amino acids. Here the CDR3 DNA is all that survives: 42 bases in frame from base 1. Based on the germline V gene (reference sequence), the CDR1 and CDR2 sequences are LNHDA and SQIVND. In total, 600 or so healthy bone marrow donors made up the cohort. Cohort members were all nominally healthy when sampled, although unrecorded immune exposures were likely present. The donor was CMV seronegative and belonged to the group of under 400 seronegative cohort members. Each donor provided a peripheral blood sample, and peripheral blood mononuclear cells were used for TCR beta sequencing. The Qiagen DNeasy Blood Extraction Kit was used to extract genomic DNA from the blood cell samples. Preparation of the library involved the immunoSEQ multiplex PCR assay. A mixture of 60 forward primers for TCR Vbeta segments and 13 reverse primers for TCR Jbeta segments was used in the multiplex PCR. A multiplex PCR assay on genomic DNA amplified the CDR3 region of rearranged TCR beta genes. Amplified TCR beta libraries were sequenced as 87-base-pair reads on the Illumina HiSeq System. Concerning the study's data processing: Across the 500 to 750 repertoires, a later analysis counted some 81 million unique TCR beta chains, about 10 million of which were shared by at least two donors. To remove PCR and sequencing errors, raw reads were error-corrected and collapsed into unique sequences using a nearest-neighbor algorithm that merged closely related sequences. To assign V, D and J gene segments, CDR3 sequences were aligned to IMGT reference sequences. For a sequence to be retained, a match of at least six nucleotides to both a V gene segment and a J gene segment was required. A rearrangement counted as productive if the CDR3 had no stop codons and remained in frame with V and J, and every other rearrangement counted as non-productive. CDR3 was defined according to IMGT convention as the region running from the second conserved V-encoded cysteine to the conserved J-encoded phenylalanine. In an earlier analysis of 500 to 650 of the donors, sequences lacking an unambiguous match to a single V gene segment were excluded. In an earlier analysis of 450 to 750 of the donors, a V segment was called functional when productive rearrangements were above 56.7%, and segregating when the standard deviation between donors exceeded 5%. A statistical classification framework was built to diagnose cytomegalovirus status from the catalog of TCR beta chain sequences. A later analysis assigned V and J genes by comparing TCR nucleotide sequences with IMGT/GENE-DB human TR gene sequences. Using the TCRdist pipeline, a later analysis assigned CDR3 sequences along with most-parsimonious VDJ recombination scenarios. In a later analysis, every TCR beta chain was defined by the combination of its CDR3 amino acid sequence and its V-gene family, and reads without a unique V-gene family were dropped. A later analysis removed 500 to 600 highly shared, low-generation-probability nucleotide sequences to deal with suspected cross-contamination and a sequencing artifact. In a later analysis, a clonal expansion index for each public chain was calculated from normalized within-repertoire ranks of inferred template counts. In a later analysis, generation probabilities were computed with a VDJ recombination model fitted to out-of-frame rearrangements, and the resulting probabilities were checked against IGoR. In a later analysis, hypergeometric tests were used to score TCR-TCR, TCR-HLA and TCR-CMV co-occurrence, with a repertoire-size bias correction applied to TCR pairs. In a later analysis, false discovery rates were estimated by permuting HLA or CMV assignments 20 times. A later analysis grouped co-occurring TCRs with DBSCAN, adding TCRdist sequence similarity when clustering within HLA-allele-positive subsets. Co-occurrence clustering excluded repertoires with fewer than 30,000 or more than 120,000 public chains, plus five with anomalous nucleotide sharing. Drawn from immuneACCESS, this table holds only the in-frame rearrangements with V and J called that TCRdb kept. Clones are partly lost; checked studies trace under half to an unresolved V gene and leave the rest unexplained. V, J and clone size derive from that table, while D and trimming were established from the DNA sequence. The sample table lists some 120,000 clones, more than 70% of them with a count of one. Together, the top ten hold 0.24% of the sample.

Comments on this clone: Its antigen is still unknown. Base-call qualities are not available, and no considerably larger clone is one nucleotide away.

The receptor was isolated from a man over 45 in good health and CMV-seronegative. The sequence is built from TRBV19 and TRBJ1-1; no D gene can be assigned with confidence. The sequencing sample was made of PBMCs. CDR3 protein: CASSLRGTNTEAFF. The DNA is TGTGCCAGTAGTCTGAGAGGAACGAACACTGAAGCTTTCTTT.